The rows below give T cell receptor beta chains drawn from one sample of a study of shared clonotypes between healthy human individuals. Generated by immunoSEQ multiplex PCR, the TCRdb table keeps only in-frame clones and is missing some. The sample yields 1.6 million or so clones, approximately 98.5% seen once. The sequencing sample was made of naive CD4+ T cells sorted from blood. Receptor source: a man aged 25 to 40 in good health. Each CDR3 is given with its conserved first and last residue. The D gene is left open where the match is weak. Rows may omit the clone size; those that give it use once, few, many or a size class.

D: TRBD2; length: 11; size: -; V: TRBV20-1; J: TRBJ2-1; DNA: TGCAGCGAAACTAGCGGGAATGAGCAGTTCTTC; CDR3: CSETSGNEQFF
D: -; length: 17; size: -; V: TRBV28; J: TRBJ2-7; DNA: TGTGCCAGCAGTCCTTCCCTTACCCGGGACAAGTACTACGAGCAGTACTTC; CDR3: CASSPSLTRDKYYEQYF
D: -; length: 14; size: -; V: TRBV10-3; J: TRBJ1-5; DNA: TGTGCCATCAAGGGTTCCGGGAGCAATCAGCCCCAGCATTTT; CDR3: CAIKGSGSNQPQHF
D: TRBD1; length: 15; size: -; V: TRBV6-1; J: TRBJ1-5; DNA: TGTGCCAGCAGCGCCGGGACAGGGGGGCATCAGCCCCAGCATTTT; CDR3: CASSAGTGGHQPQHF
D: -; length: 14; size: -; V: TRBV6-4; J: TRBJ1-4; DNA: TGTGCCAGCATTGGGATCCGGACTAATGAAAAACTGTTTTTT; CDR3: CASIGIRTNEKLFF
D: -; length: 13; size: -; V: TRBV12-5; J: TRBJ2-5; DNA: TGTGCTAGTGGTTTGGGCGTTGGTGAGACCCAGTACTTC; CDR3: CASGLGVGETQYF
D: -; length: 16; size: -; V: TRBV5-1; J: TRBJ2-5; DNA: TGCGCCAGCAGCTTGGTAGGGGCGGGGTACCAAGAGACCCAGTACTTC; CDR3: CASSLVGAGYQETQYF
D: -; length: 15; size: once; V: TRBV5-1; J: TRBJ2-1; DNA: TGCGCCAGCAGCTTGTCGGCAGTCAACTACAATGAGCAGTTCTTC; CDR3: CASSLSAVNYNEQFF
D: -; length: 13; size: -; V: TRBV4-3; J: TRBJ2-7; DNA: TGCGCCAGCAGCCAAGATCCTCGCTACGAGCAGTACTTC; CDR3: CASSQDPRYEQYF
D: -; length: 14; size: once; V: TRBV19; J: TRBJ1-4; DNA: TGTGCCAGTAGTAAGAGGAGGTGGGATGAAAAACTGTTTTTT; CDR3: CASSKRRWDEKLFF
D: -; length: 15; size: -; V: TRBV9; J: TRBJ2-5; DNA: TGTGCCAGCAACCCAGGGGGAGGGCTCCAAGAGACCCAGTACTTC; CDR3: CASNPGGGLQETQYF
D: -; length: 15; size: -; V: TRBV7-9; J: TRBJ1-5; DNA: TGTGCCAGCAGCTTTTCCGGGACACGCAATCAGCCCCAGCATTTT; CDR3: CASSFSGTRNQPQHF
D: -; length: 14; size: -; V: TRBV4-3; J: TRBJ2-3; DNA: TGCGCCAGCAGCCAAGACCCGGAGGCAGATACGCAGTATTTT; CDR3: CASSQDPEADTQYF
D: -; length: 11; size: -; V: TRBV5-4; J: TRBJ2-7; DNA: TGTGCCAGCAGCTTGCCCGGGGAGCAGTACTTC; CDR3: CASSLPGEQYF
D: TRBD1; length: 14; size: -; V: TRBV2; J: TRBJ1-3; DNA: TGTGCCAGCAAGCAAGGGACAGAAGGAAACACCATATATTTT; CDR3: CASKQGTEGNTIYF
D: -; length: 16; size: -; V: TRBV4-2; J: TRBJ2-2; DNA: TGTGCCAGCAGCCAAGGAGCGGATGGCGACACCGGGGAGCTGTTTTTT; CDR3: CASSQGADGDTGELFF
D: TRBD2; length: 12; size: -; V: TRBV10-3; J: TRBJ2-7; DNA: TGTGCCACCCTGGGACTAGCGTACGAGCAGTACTTC; CDR3: CATLGLAYEQYF
D: -; length: 15; size: -; V: TRBV6-5; J: TRBJ2-7; DNA: TGTGCCAGCAGTTACACACAAACACAAGCCTACGAGCAGTACTTC; CDR3: CASSYTQTQAYEQYF
D: -; length: 16; size: -; V: TRBV9; J: TRBJ2-2; DNA: TGTGCCAGCAGCGCGAGCGGGCACGCGAACACCGGGGAGCTGTTTTTT; CDR3: CASSASGHANTGELFF
D: TRBD1; length: 14; size: -; V: TRBV9; J: TRBJ2-4; DNA: TGTGCCAGCAGCGTGGGACAGGGGACTAGTAATCAGTACTTC; CDR3: CASSVGQGTSNQYF
D: -; length: 13; size: -; V: TRBV28; J: TRBJ2-7; DNA: TGTGCCAGCATCGGGCCTAACTCCTACGAGCAGTACTTC; CDR3: CASIGPNSYEQYF
D: -; length: 14; size: -; V: TRBV28; J: TRBJ2-7; DNA: TGTGCCAGCAGCCCCCCGGGCCCAATGTACGAGCAGTACTTC; CDR3: CASSPPGPMYEQYF
D: -; length: 14; size: -; V: TRBV5-1; J: TRBJ2-1; DNA: TGCGCCAGCCGTGCGGCTACCTCCTACAATGAGCAGTTCTTC; CDR3: CASRAATSYNEQFF
D: -; length: 12; size: -; V: TRBV29-1; J: TRBJ2-1; DNA: TGCAGCGTTGCCAGGATTGACAATGAGCAGTTCTTC; CDR3: CSVARIDNEQFF
D: TRBD1; length: 13; size: -; V: TRBV19; J: TRBJ2-1; DNA: TGTGCCAGTAGGGGGACAGGGGAGAATGAGCAGTTCTTC; CDR3: CASRGTGENEQFF
D: TRBD2; length: 15; size: -; V: TRBV5-6; J: TRBJ2-1; DNA: TGTGCCAGCAGCTCTTTAGCGGGAAGATTTGGTGAGCAGTTCTTC; CDR3: CASSSLAGRFGEQFF
D: -; length: 13; size: -; V: TRBV5-4; J: TRBJ2-7; DNA: TGTGCCAGCAGCACGGGACGAGAGTACGAGCAGTACTTC; CDR3: CASSTGREYEQYF
D: TRBD2; length: 16; size: -; V: TRBV7-2; J: TRBJ2-1; DNA: TGTGCCAGCAGCTTAGAAGGACTAGTGGGGTACAATGAGCAGTTCTTC; CDR3: CASSLEGLVGYNEQFF
D: TRBD1; length: 18; size: -; V: TRBV7-2; J: TRBJ1-5; DNA: TGTGCCAGCAGCCGTACGCGGGACAGGGGTTGGAATAATCAGCCCCAGCATTTT; CDR3: CASSRTRDRGWNNQPQHF
D: -; length: 13; size: -; V: TRBV9; J: TRBJ2-7; DNA: TGTGCCAGCAGCGTCGGAGTAGACTACGAGCAGTACTTC; CDR3: CASSVGVDYEQYF
D: -; length: 14; size: -; V: TRBV16; J: TRBJ2-7; DNA: TGTGCCAGCAGCCATGGGACGGGAAATTCGGAGCAGTACTTC; CDR3: CASSHGTGNSEQYF
D: -; length: 18; size: -; V: TRBV7-4; J: TRBJ1-4; DNA: TGTGCCAGCACCTCCAGGCGACTGCTAGTCCTGACTAATGAAAAACTGTTTTTT; CDR3: CASTSRRLLVLTNEKLFF
D: TRBD1; length: 15; size: once; V: TRBV7-6; J: TRBJ2-7; DNA: TGTGCCAGCAGCTTAGCTGAGGGGGCACCCTACGAGCAGTACTTC; CDR3: CASSLAEGAPYEQYF
D: -; length: 13; size: -; V: TRBV10-3; J: TRBJ2-7; DNA: TGTGCCATCAGTGAGGCGGAGCCACCTGAGCAGTACTTC; CDR3: CAISEAEPPEQYF
D: TRBD1; length: 15; size: -; V: TRBV15; J: TRBJ1-1; DNA: TGTGCCACCAGCGTAGTACAGGGGGCCGCCACTGAAGCTTTCTTT; CDR3: CATSVVQGAATEAFF
D: -; length: 15; size: -; V: TRBV28; J: TRBJ1-5; DNA: TGTGCCAGCACCACTGGAGGGGCCCAGGGTCAGCCCCAGCATTTT; CDR3: CASTTGGAQGQPQHF
D: -; length: 16; size: -; V: TRBV15; J: TRBJ2-5; DNA: TGTGCCACCAGCAGTGGAGGTCGGCCAAAAATCGAGACCCAGTACTTC; CDR3: CATSSGGRPKIETQYF
D: -; length: 15; size: -; V: TRBV15; J: TRBJ1-2; DNA: TGTGCCACCAGCAGAGACGGGGGGCCTAACTATGGCTACACCTTC; CDR3: CATSRDGGPNYGYTF
D: -; length: 14; size: -; V: TRBV10-2; J: TRBJ2-3; DNA: TGCGCCAGCAGCCGCCGGGACTTATCAGATACGCAGTATTTT; CDR3: CASSRRDLSDTQYF
D: -; length: 15; size: -; V: TRBV9; J: TRBJ1-1; DNA: TGTGCCAGCAGCGTAACGTCCGGTAGGAACACTGAAGCTTTCTTT; CDR3: CASSVTSGRNTEAFF
D: -; length: 12; size: -; V: TRBV6-1; J: TRBJ2-5; DNA: TGTGCCAGCAGTGGGACCAGGACGACCCAGTACTTC; CDR3: CASSGTRTTQYF
D: TRBD1; length: 19; size: -; V: TRBV2; J: TRBJ2-1; DNA: TGTGCCAGCAGTCGGCCCCCGGACAGGGCTCCCTTGGCCTACAATGAGCAGTTCTTC; CDR3: CASSRPPDRAPLAYNEQFF
D: -; length: 16; size: -; V: TRBV27; J: TRBJ1-3; DNA: TGTGCCAGCAGTTTCCCACAGACTGCCCCGTTCAACACCATATATTTT; CDR3: CASSFPQTAPFNTIYF
D: TRBD2; length: 20; size: -; V: TRBV7-8; J: TRBJ2-3; DNA: TGTGCCAGCAGCTTAGGATCCAGTAGCGGGAACCCTTTCCGCACAGATACGCAGTATTTT; CDR3: CASSLGSSSGNPFRTDTQYF
D: -; length: 13; size: -; V: TRBV9; J: TRBJ1-1; DNA: TGTGCCAGCAGCGTAAAGGGCATCGGTGAAGCTTTCTTT; CDR3: CASSVKGIGEAFF
D: -; length: 15; size: -; V: TRBV7-9; J: TRBJ2-3; DNA: TGTGCCAGCAGCTTCAGGGATCTTAGCACAGATACGCAGTATTTT; CDR3: CASSFRDLSTDTQYF
D: -; length: 15; size: -; V: TRBV21-1; J: TRBJ2-7; DNA: TGTGCCAGCAGGGGACTAGCGGGAGGCCCCTGCGAGCAGTACTTC; CDR3: CASRGLAGGPCEQYF
D: -; length: 13; size: -; V: TRBV7-9; J: TRBJ2-7; DNA: TGTGCCAGCAGCTTATCCGTTTCCTACGAGCAGTACTTC; CDR3: CASSLSVSYEQYF
D: TRBD2; length: 12; size: -; V: TRBV10-2; J: TRBJ2-5; DNA: TGCGCCACTGGCGCCGGGGGGGAGACCCAGTACTTC; CDR3: CATGAGGETQYF
D: -; length: 13; size: -; V: TRBV25-1; J: TRBJ2-3; DNA: TGTGCCAGCAGCGGGATCGCGACAGATACGCAGTATTTT; CDR3: CASSGIATDTQYF
D: TRBD1; length: 15; size: -; V: TRBV7-2; J: TRBJ1-5; DNA: TGTGCCAGCAGCTTCAACAGGGGTGGCAATCAGCCCCAGCATTTT; CDR3: CASSFNRGGNQPQHF
D: -; length: 11; size: -; V: TRBV20-1; J: TRBJ2-7; DNA: TGCAGTGCTGGGACTTTCTACGAGCAGTACTTC; CDR3: CSAGTFYEQYF